Sequencing of this T cell receptor (beta chain) was carried out in a study of T cells in Graves' hyperthyroidism and ophthalmopathy. TCR beta CDR3 regions were amplified from RNA. Researchers ran a first-round RT-PCR on the TCR CDR3 using the HTBI primer set. From the multiplex PCR reads, TCRdb called clonotypes with MiXCR, one entry per CDR3 protein. The sample lists some 300,000 distinct CDR3 sequences, roughly 15% occurring once. Each patient was aged 18 to 65 and had newly diagnosed hyperthyroidism of under 2 months' duration. Trimming cost V 6 bases and J 6 bases, with 21 bases left between them. There are 16 residues in the CDR3. CDR1 is SNHLY and CDR2 is FYNNEI in the germline V gene.

V is TRBV2 and J is TRBJ1-5, with D possibly being TRBD1 (6 bases). What was sequenced was blood. The receptor's source is a woman aged 40 to 50 with Graves' hyperthyroidism. The CDR3 DNA reads as TGTGCCAGCAGCCTTGAGACAGGCGGTATCGGTCAGCCCCAGCATTTT. This sequence encodes CASSLETGGIGQPQHF.